The text below deals with one T cell receptor beta chain. The antigen is undetermined. A much larger clone sits a single nucleotide away, making a read error possible. The data were obtained in a study of T cells in Graves' hyperthyroidism and ophthalmopathy. Study-level points and caveats: Before onset, ophthalmopathy was predicted by the model a median approximately 6.7 months earlier. Stable hyperthyroidism and ophthalmopathy were separated using 13 V-J signatures.

RNA transcripts gave rise to amplified TCR beta CDR3 regions. TCR CDR3 underwent first-round RT-PCR with the HTBI primer set. One entry per CDR3 protein, called by TCRdb with MiXCR from the multiplex PCR reads. The repertoire consists of approximately 610,000 distinct CDR3 sequences, with approximately 16% occurring once and the leading ten covering approximately 18%. The germline gives CDR1 SGHAT, CDR2 FQNNGV. V was pared by 1 base and J by 2 bases, with 15 bases between. The CDR3 runs to 17 residues. The V and J genes are TRBV11-2 and TRBJ1-5; no clear D. The material sequenced was blood. The clonotype originates from a woman between 18 and 30 years old with Graves' hyperthyroidism. The chain's CDR3 is CASSLGSERYGNQPQHF. The CDR3, as DNA: TGTGCCAGCAGCTTAGGGTCAGAACGTTATGGCAATCAGCCCCAGCATTTT.